These T cell receptor beta chains were read from a single sample in a study of control samples from healthy donors and cancer patients. The data were produced by immunoSEQ multiplex PCR, yet TCRdb's version contains in-frame clones alone and is incomplete. The profile shows about 140,000 clones, approximately 91% of them singletons. Sequencing was done on a sample of blood. The receptors here all came from a man aged 25 to 45 in good health. CDR3s include the opening cysteine and the closing phenylalanine or tryptophan. D genes are given only for firm matches. The listing skips clone size in some rows; elsewhere it reads once, few, many or a size class.

D gene	clone size	V gene	J gene	CDR3 protein	CDR3 DNA
TRBD1	.	TRBV5-6	TRBJ1-6	CASSFWTGDNSPLHF	TGTGCCAGCAGCTTCTGGACAGGCGATAATTCACCCCTCCACTTT
TRBD2	.	TRBV10-3	TRBJ2-3	CAISGLGLAGTDTQYF	TGTGCCATCAGTGGATTGGGACTAGCGGGCACAGATACGCAGTATTTT
TRBD1	.	TRBV11-2	TRBJ1-5	CASSQGTGLGQPQHF	TGTGCCAGCAGCCAGGGGACAGGGCTTGGGCAGCCCCAGCATTTT
TRBD1	.	TRBV6-2/TRBV6-3	TRBJ1-5	CASSRPRTGNQPQHF	TGTGCCAGCAGCCGTCCTCGGACAGGGAATCAGCCCCAGCATTTT
TRBD1	.	TRBV14	TRBJ2-6	CASSLRTGGSGANVLTF	TGTGCCAGCAGCCTCAGGACAGGGGGCTCTGGGGCCAACGTCCTGACTTTC
.	.	TRBV28	TRBJ1-1	CASSLLGMDTEAFF	TGTGCCAGCAGTTTACTGGGTATGGACACTGAAGCTTTCTTT
TRBD2	.	TRBV5-6	TRBJ2-7	CASSASGGAWEQYF	TGTGCCAGCAGCGCAAGCGGGGGGGCATGGGAGCAGTACTTC
TRBD1	.	TRBV5-5	TRBJ2-5	CATKPGTGDQTQYF	TGTGCCACCAAACCGGGGACAGGGGATCAGACCCAGTACTTC
TRBD1	once	TRBV14	TRBJ1-4	CASSRRDRGPNEKLFF	TGTGCCAGCAGCCGCCGGGACAGGGGGCCCAATGAAAAACTGTTTTTT
.	.	TRBV27	TRBJ1-5	CASSLSGFHQPQHF	TGTGCCAGCAGTTTATCAGGGTTTCATCAGCCCCAGCATTTT
.	.	TRBV19	TRBJ2-7	CASSIKHPYEQYF	TGTGCCAGTAGTATAAAACATCCCTACGAGCAGTACTTC
.	.	TRBV2	TRBJ2-7	CASSAPGSSSYEQYF	TGTGCCAGCAGCGCGCCGGGATCGAGCTCCTACGAGCAGTACTTC
.	.	TRBV14	TRBJ1-6	CASSQTRESPLHF	TGTGCCAGCAGTCAGACTCGGGAATCACCCCTCCACTTT
.	.	TRBV14	TRBJ2-3	CASSQELEGDTQYF	TGTGCCAGCAGCCAAGAGCTTGAGGGAGATACGCAGTATTTT
.	.	TRBV27	TRBJ2-1	CASSLGPGDEQFF	TGTGCCAGCAGTTTAGGGCCGGGGGATGAGCAGTTCTTC
.	.	TRBV28	TRBJ1-5	CASSALGREGSNQPQHF	TGTGCCAGCAGTGCCTTGGGCAGGGAAGGAAGCAATCAGCCCCAGCATTTT
.	.	TRBV7-9	TRBJ1-6	CASSFDSYNSPLHF	TGTGCCAGCAGCTTTGATAGTTATAATTCACCCCTCCACTTT
.	.	TRBV2	TRBJ1-2	CASSPGRDYGYTF	TGTGCCAGCAGTCCCGGGCGGGACTATGGCTACACCTTC
.	.	TRBV3-1/TRBV3-2	TRBJ2-2	CASSQEFRQLNTGELFF	TGTGCCAGCAGCCAAGAATTTCGGCAACTGAACACCGGGGAGCTGTTTTTT
TRBD2	.	TRBV3-1/TRBV3-2	TRBJ2-3	CASSLGLAGGLIFRDTQYF	TGTGCCAGCAGCCTGGGACTAGCGGGGGGCCTTATCTTTAGAGATACGCAGTATTTT
.	.	TRBV9	TRBJ2-2	CASSVLGNTGELFF	TGTGCCAGCAGCGTACTAGGGAACACCGGGGAGCTGTTTTTT
.	.	TRBV19	TRBJ2-5	CASSSSGQQETQYF	TGTGCCAGTAGTAGCTCCGGGCAGCAAGAGACCCAGTACTTC
.	.	TRBV25-1	TRBJ1-2	CASSDFINYGYTF	TGTGCCAGCAGTGATTTCATAAACTATGGCTACACCTTC
.	.	TRBV5-1	TRBJ1-2	CASSPGASNYGYTF	TGCGCCAGCAGTCCAGGGGCATCTAACTATGGCTACACCTTC
.	.	TRBV7-9	TRBJ2-7	CASSLGGNGYEQYF	TGTGCCAGCAGCTTAGGTGGAAACGGCTACGAGCAGTACTTC
.	once	TRBV5-3	TRBJ1-5	CARSVVVDNNQPQHF	TGTGCCAGAAGCGTAGTCGTCGACAACAATCAGCCCCAGCATTTT
.	.	TRBV3-1/TRBV3-2	TRBJ1-1	CASSQTGNTEAFF	TGTGCCAGCAGCCAGACAGGAAACACTGAAGCTTTCTTT
.	.	TRBV6-1	TRBJ1-3	CASSEWDFSGNTIYF	TGTGCCAGCAGTGAATGGGATTTCTCTGGAAACACCATATATTTT
.	once	TRBV19	TRBJ2-7	CASMDGGRYEQYF	TGTGCCAGTATGGATGGGGGACGCTACGAGCAGTACTTC
.	.	TRBV7-2	TRBJ2-7	CASSLARGGAGYEQYF	TGTGCCAGCAGCTTAGCGAGGGGGGGCGCGGGCTACGAGCAGTACTTC
.	.	TRBV27	TRBJ1-4	CASSPMYGVLDEKLFF	TGTGCCAGCAGTCCAATGTATGGGGTTTTGGATGAAAAACTGTTTTTT
TRBD2	.	TRBV19	TRBJ2-1	CASRGGVYNEQFF	TGTGCCAGTCGCGGGGGGGTATACAATGAGCAGTTCTTC
.	.	TRBV27	TRBJ1-5	CASRLAPNQPQHF	TGTGCCAGCAGGTTAGCCCCCAATCAGCCCCAGCATTTT
TRBD1	.	TRBV28	TRBJ1-2	CASTPGQGPPGYTF	TGTGCCAGCACCCCGGGACAGGGGCCTCCTGGCTACACCTTC
.	.	TRBV5-1	TRBJ1-1	CASRLTNTEAFF	TGCGCCAGCAGGCTCACGAACACTGAAGCTTTCTTT
.	.	TRBV13	TRBJ2-7	CASSSGTPYEQYF	TGTGCCAGCAGCTCCGGGACACCCTACGAGCAGTACTTC
TRBD1	few	TRBV5-1	TRBJ1-2	CASRTQGGPNYGYTF	TGCGCCAGCAGGACCCAGGGGGGTCCTAACTATGGCTACACCTTC
.	.	TRBV28	TRBJ2-7	CASSSSPYYEQYF	TGTGCCAGCAGTTCGTCCCCTTACTACGAGCAGTACTTC
TRBD2	.	TRBV5-6	TRBJ2-1	CASSLGSGGYNEQFF	TGTGCCAGCAGCTTGGGTAGCGGGGGGTACAATGAGCAGTTCTTC
.	.	TRBV29-1	TRBJ2-2	CSVERQNTGELFF	TGCAGCGTTGAGCGTCAGAACACCGGGGAGCTGTTTTTT
.	.	TRBV11-2	TRBJ2-7	CASSLFTETYEQYF	TGTGCCAGCAGCTTATTTACAGAAACCTACGAGCAGTACTTC
.	.	TRBV7-9	TRBJ2-3	CASSLEGYSTDTQYF	TGTGCCAGCAGCTTAGAAGGATATAGCACAGATACGCAGTATTTT
TRBD1	.	TRBV27	TRBJ2-1	CASSWGQGAKNEQFF	TGTGCCAGCAGTTGGGGACAGGGGGCAAAGAATGAGCAGTTCTTC
.	.	TRBV25-1	TRBJ2-2	CASSPGARNTGELFF	TGTGCCAGCAGTCCAGGGGCGAGGAACACCGGGGAGCTGTTTTTT
.	.	TRBV7-9	TRBJ1-1	CASSPGIPEAFF	TGTGCCAGCAGCCCGGGGATCCCTGAAGCTTTCTTT
.	.	TRBV9	TRBJ2-1	CASSVDVRGTWNEQFF	TGTGCCAGCAGCGTAGATGTGCGGGGGACATGGAATGAGCAGTTCTTC
TRBD2	.	TRBV9	TRBJ2-1	CASSVGSGVHNEQFF	TGTGCCAGCAGCGTAGGTAGCGGGGTACACAATGAGCAGTTCTTC
.	once	TRBV7-2	TRBJ2-2	CASSLRLLSPPNTGELFF	TGTGCCAGCAGCTTACGTCTCCTCAGCCCTCCGAACACCGGGGAGCTGTTTTTT
.	.	TRBV9	TRBJ1-3	CASSGGGVHSGNTIYF	TGTGCCAGCAGCGGAGGGGGGGTCCACTCTGGAAACACCATATATTTT
TRBD1	few	TRBV19	TRBJ1-6	CASSINRGNSPLHF	TGTGCCAGTAGTATTAACAGGGGGAATTCACCCCTCCACTTT
.	.	TRBV10-3	TRBJ1-5	CAISESGGGSNQPQHF	TGTGCCATCAGTGAGTCTGGGGGCGGGAGCAATCAGCCCCAGCATTTT
TRBD1	.	TRBV3-1/TRBV3-2	TRBJ1-2	CASSRGGGRGNYYGYTF	TGTGCCAGCAGCCGCGGAGGGGGCAGGGGGAATTACTATGGCTACACCTTC
TRBD1	once	TRBV11-2	TRBJ1-6	CASSRRGNSPLHF	TGTGCCAGCAGTCGCAGGGGGAATTCACCCCTCCACTTT